One and the same sample provided the 16 T cell receptor beta chains below, sequenced in a study of CD8+ T cells in alopecia areata. RNA extraction was followed by reverse transcription into cDNA, which acted as the sequencing template. The method was immunoSEQ multiplex PCR; TCRdb's version includes in-frame clones alone and lacks a portion of them. Recorded here are around 300,000 clones, none singletons. Scientists pooled cutaneous lymph node cells and sorted them on CD4, CD8alpha, NKG2D, NKG2ACE and other markers. The sequenced material came from CD4+ T cells sorted from a lymph node. These receptors were collected from a C3H/HeJ mouse with alopecia areata. This line is of MHC haplotype H2-k.

This clone appeared a few times. Genes and germline are mouse. Here the CDR3 reads CASSDGPGETDYTF. CDR3 bases read: TGTGCCAGCAGTGATGGTCCAGGGGAGACC. The chain joins TRBV13-1 to TRBJ1-2; a possible D gene is TRBD1 (6 bases). From the germline J gene comes the end of the CDR3, since the read stops 4 residues before it. The CDR3 contains 14 residues. The germline V gene has CDR1 NSHNY and CDR2 SYGAGN.

This clone was observed a handful of times. Gene labels here are mouse ones. The read gets to within 4 residues of the CDR3 end, and the germline J gene fills in the rest. This rearrangement joins TRBV31 to TRBJ1-1; no clear D. The CDR3 is 13 amino acids. V was trimmed by 1 base and J by 0 bases, leaving 6 bases between them. Germline V gene data show CDR1 as GKSSPN and CDR2 as SITVG. The CDR3 here is CAWSQQTNTEVFF. The DNA read from the CDR3 is TGTGCCTGGAGTCAACAGACAAACACA.

A word on this clone: Mismatch with germline at one junction end may stem from a read error. The gene symbols are mouse symbols. The CDR3 end falls 4 residues outside the read, so it is completed with the germline J gene. V usage is TRBV13-1 and J usage is TRBJ2-1, with 7 nucleotides matching TRBD2. Germline V gives CDR1 NSHNY, CDR2 SYGAGN. CDR3 length: 16 residues. The CDR3 is CASSDFGGTNCAEQFF. The sequenced CDR3 bases are TGTGCCAGCAGTGATTTTGGGGGGACGAACTGTGCT.

Only a few counts were recorded for this clone. The genes and germline here are from mouse. Coverage ceases 4 residues before the CDR3 finishes, and the germline J gene fills in the end. The chain combines TRBV13-1 with TRBJ2-1; TRBD2 agrees at 8 bases. The V gene's germline CDR1 is NSHNY and CDR2 SYGAGN. This CDR3 comprises 15 residues. V was clipped by 3 bases and J by 1 base; unmatched bases: 3. The DNA read from the CDR3 is TGTGCCAGCAGTGCTTCTGGGGGGAACTATGCT. Its protein product is CASSASGGNYA. Given in full, the CDR3 is CASSASGGNYAEQFF.

This clone was observed a handful of times. Here the gene names and germline are mouse. The CDR3 end lies 4 residues beyond the end of the read and is filled in from the germline J gene. Different DNA sequences within this sample yield the same CDR3. The chain is built from TRBV5 and TRBJ2-1; 9 positions match TRBD2. Germline lookup yields CDR1 LGHNA and CDR2 YNLKQL (reference sequence). J gave up 1 base and V 0 bases, and 1 base lay outside the gene matches. The CDR3 is made up of 16 amino acids. The CDR3 bases that were read are TGTGCCAGCAGCCAAGAAACTGGGGGGAACTATGCT. Amino acid sequence: CASSQETGGNYA. The whole CDR3 protein is CASSQETGGNYAEQFF.

Regarding this clone: The gene names here belong to mouse. The sequence runs out 4 residues before the end of the CDR3; the remainder is reconstructed from the germline J gene. Other DNA sequences in the same sample also yield this CDR3. V usage is TRBV5 and J usage is TRBJ2-3, with D perhaps matching TRBD2 (6 bases). Trimming left V 3 bases short and J 0 bases short, with 7 bases between. Germline loops: CDR1 LGHNA, CDR2 YNLKQL (reference sequence). This CDR3 has 14 amino acids. Partial CDR3 DNA: TGTGCCAGCAGCCACTGGGGTAGTGCAGAA. Its translation is CASSHWGSAE. The complete CDR3 sequence is CASSHWGSAETLYF.

On this clone itself: Any gene name here is a mouse gene name. Read sequence stops 4 residues before the CDR3 end, and the germline J gene provides the missing end. J is TRBJ2-1 and V is TRBV13-1, with D perhaps TRBD1 (5 bases). The CDR3 runs 14 residues. Germline V gives CDR1 NSHNY, CDR2 SYGAGN. V was shortened by 5 bases and J by 2 bases, with 11 bases between the two germline ends. Partial CDR3 DNA: TGTGCCAGCAGGGATCGACAGCACTATGCT. It yields the protein CASRDRQHYA. The whole CDR3 is CASRDRQHYAEQFF.

Remarks on this clone: Gene names denote mouse genes. The CDR3 end lies 4 residues beyond the end of the read and is filled in from the germline J gene. This CDR3 is also generated by other DNA sequences in the sample. This chain links TRBV5 with TRBJ2-5; TRBD2 agrees at 11 bases. This CDR3 has 16 residues. From germline, CDR1 is LGHNA and CDR2 YNLKQL (reference sequence). V was pared by 0 bases and J by 2 bases, with 1 base of the junction left unmatched. CDR3 sequence reads: CASSQEDWGGQDTQYF. The CDR3 bases that were read are TGTGCCAGCAGCCAAGAAGACTGGGGGGGCCAAGAC.

This clone was counted between two and nine times. The genes and germline here are from mouse. Sequencing ends 4 residues short of the CDR3 end; the germline J gene provides the rest. Distinct nucleotide sequences in the sample also encode this CDR3. This chain uses TRBV1 with TRBJ1-1; 8 bases match TRBD1. The CDR3 is 14 amino acids. The junction had 6 bases not matched to a gene; V was cut back by 6 bases and J by 3 bases. The germline V gene has CDR1 NSQYPW and CDR2 LRSPGD (reference sequence). The CDR3 bases that were read are TGCACCTGCAGCCCCGGACAGGGATACACA. Translation: CTCSPGQGYT. The full CDR3 protein reads CTCSPGQGYTEVFF.

This clone was counted between two and nine times. The gene names here belong to mouse. From the germline J gene comes the end of the CDR3, since the read stops 4 residues before it. The chain is built from TRBV14 and TRBJ2-3; TRBD1 might be the D (5 bases). Trimming removed 3 bases at V and 0 bases at J, with 8 bases between. The CDR3 extends over 14 amino acids. Germline CDR1 SGHDT, CDR2 FRDEAV. The CDR3 protein is CASSWEGSAETLYF. The CDR3 bases that were read are TGTGCCAGCAGTTGGGAGGGGAGTGCAGAA. Complete variable domain (other parts from reference TRBV14 and TRBJ2-3): EAGVTQSPRYAVLQEGQAVSFWCDPISGHDTLYWYQQPRDQGPQLLVYFRDEAVIDNSQLPSDRFSAVRPKGTNSTLKIQSAKQGDTATYLCASSWEGSAETLYFGSGTRLTVL.

This clone has more than one count but fewer than ten. Gene names refer to mouse genes. The read comes to an end 4 residues before the CDR3 does, leaving the germline J gene to fill in the end. The V and J genes are TRBV5 and TRBJ2-4, with 8 bases identical to TRBD1. The germline V gene encodes CDR1 LGHNA and CDR2 YNLKQL (reference sequence). This CDR3 has 14 residues. The CDR3 spells CASSQSTGENTLYF. The sequenced CDR3 bases are TGTGCCAGCAGCCAATCGACAGGGGAAAAC.

This clone has a handful of counts. Mouse gene names apply. The CDR3 end is not reached by the read, which stops 4 residues before it; the germline J gene fills it in. The chain uses TRBV1 and TRBJ2-2, with D possibly TRBD1 on 5 matching bases. CDR3 length equals 15 residues. The ends were cut back, 4 bases at V and 1 base at J, with 10 bases in the middle. Germline CDR1 is NSQYPW and CDR2 is LRSPGD (reference sequence). CDR3 protein: CTCSEEDKNTGQLYF. CDR3 DNA, as far as it was read: TGCACCTGCAGTGAGGAGGACAAAAACACCGGG.

This clone was seen only a few times. Mouse names are used for the genes. Read coverage stops 4 residues before the CDR3 terminus; the germline J gene supplies the remainder. The chain is built from TRBV17 and TRBJ1-1; D is possibly TRBD1 (5 bases). This CDR3 is 14 amino acids long. The V end lost 5 bases, the J end lost 0 bases, and 10 bases lay between the germline ends. Germline V gene sequence: CDR1 MNHDT, CDR2 YYDKIL. The CDR3 here is CASSRTHANTEVFF. The CDR3 bases that were read are TGTGCTAGCAGTCGGACACATGCAAACACA. Together with reference TRBV17 and TRBJ1-1, the CDR3 gives the full variable domain: DTTVKQNPRYKLARVGKPVNLICSQTMNHDTMYWYQKKPNQAPKLLLFYYDKILNREADTFEKFQSSRPNNSFCSLYIGSAGLEYSAMYLCASSRTHANTEVFFGKGTRLTVV.

About this clone: Mouse gene names and germline throughout. The read ends 3 residues shy of where the CDR3 ends; the end is completed using the germline J gene. The J gene is TRBJ1-6, the V gene TRBV13-2; the D gene is possibly TRBD1 (5 bases). TRBJ1-6 is known as an ORF, though its function is uncertain. Trimming removed 3 bases at V and 7 bases at J, with 11 bases between. This CDR3 contains 14 residues. CDR1 NNHNN and CDR2 SYGAGS come from the germline V gene (reference sequence). CDR3 DNA, as far as it was read: TGTGCCAGCGGTGCCCAGACAGCAAATTCGCCC. Its translation is CASGAQTANSP. The complete CDR3 sequence is CASGAQTANSPLYF.

This clone has only a few counts. Gene names denote mouse genes. The sequenced fragment ends 4 residues before the CDR3 boundary, so the rest is inferred from the germline J gene. The V and J genes are TRBV13-2 and TRBJ2-7, with 9 bases that match TRBD2. V was clipped by 6 bases and J by 0 bases; unmatched bases: 1. This CDR3 spans 13 amino acids. The V gene's germline CDR1 is NNHNN and CDR2 SYGAGS (reference sequence). CDR3: CASVGGRSYEQYF. The DNA read from the CDR3 is TGTGCCAGCGTGGGGGGGCGCTCCTAT.

About this clone itself: The gene symbols are mouse symbols. The CDR3 end falls 4 residues outside the read, so it is completed with the germline J gene. This rearrangement joins TRBV13-2 to TRBJ1-1, with 11 nucleotides matching TRBD1. Looked up from germline, CDR1 is NNHNN and CDR2 is SYGAGS (reference sequence). The CDR3 has 14 residues. The trim removed 5 bases at V and 4 bases at J, leaving 4 bases unmatched. This CDR3 reads CASGDRGLVTEVFF. CDR3 bases read: TGTGCCAGCGGGGACAGGGGGCTTGTCACA.